This T cell receptor (beta chain) was retrieved from a study of cytomegalovirus exposure and HLA in healthy donors (dated by TCRdb to 2016 to 2017). General notes on the study: According to a later analysis, the 110 or so validation repertoires were produced on the same platform as the roughly 720 repertoires of the first cohort. The study aimed to test whether cataloging public T cell receptors could reveal signatures of past pathogen exposure. Along with the roughly 710-subject first cohort, a separate validation cohort of over a hundred different subjects was used. High-throughput TCR immunosequencing, statistical association of individual TCRs with disease status, and machine learning were combined to predict cytomegalovirus infection status.

The donors belonged to the validation cohort of under 150 subjects, which was separate from the 666-subject first cohort. The method was the immunoSEQ multiplex PCR assay. For the original study's pipeline: A statistical classification framework was built for diagnosing cytomegalovirus status from the catalog of TCR beta chain sequences. The table comes from immuneACCESS by way of TCRdb, which keeps in-frame sequences with V and J called. Part of the clones is missing from these tables; in studies checked, under half for an unresolved V gene and the rest for unknown reasons. V and J calls and clone size are copied from that table; D and trimming were computed from the DNA. This sample comprises about 150,000 clones, 85% to 95% of them detected only once. Of the sample, approximately 1.8% falls within the top ten clones. V has 2 bases trimmed and J has 0 bases trimmed; junction bases matching no gene number 1. From the cysteine up to the phenylalanine, the CDR3 has a length of 15 residues. Only the CDR3 portion is preserved as DNA: 45 bases, with reading frame beginning at the first base. CDR1 is given as MNHEY and CDR2 as SMNVEV, both from the germline V gene (reference sequence).

A note on this clone: The antigen this receptor binds is unknown. The record has no base qualities; no much larger clone is one base away.

The paper's findings and limits, for the study overall: All 120 or so repertoires were used to score co-occurrence in the validation cohort in a later analysis, because that analysis had no HLA typing for the cohort. Subsequent analysis determined that TCRs grouped into clusters in the first cohort also showed a tendency toward co-occurrence across the 90 to 150 validation repertoires, and approximately 93% of cluster scores exceeded 0. Most TCR sequences were observed very rarely across donors, whereas some public TCRs were present in many individuals. The authors suggested that the approach could potentially be extended to other disease states and immunological phenotypes. In the study, about 150 TCR beta chains were listed as associated with cytomegalovirus. In vitro tests confirmed that a few of the cytomegalovirus-associated TCR beta chains recognize cytomegalovirus antigens. Cytomegalovirus status was reported to be diagnosed by the classifier with high specificity and sensitivity in both the original and validation cohorts.

The sequence is built from TRBV27 and TRBJ2-3, with 8 central nucleotides matching TRBD2. This clonotype was sampled from a man between 18 and 35 years old in good health and CMV-seropositive. Sequences were obtained from PBMCs. DNA sequence: TGTGCCAGCAGTTTAGGACTAGCTAGCACAGATACGCAGTATTTT. This codes for CASSLGLASTDTQYF.